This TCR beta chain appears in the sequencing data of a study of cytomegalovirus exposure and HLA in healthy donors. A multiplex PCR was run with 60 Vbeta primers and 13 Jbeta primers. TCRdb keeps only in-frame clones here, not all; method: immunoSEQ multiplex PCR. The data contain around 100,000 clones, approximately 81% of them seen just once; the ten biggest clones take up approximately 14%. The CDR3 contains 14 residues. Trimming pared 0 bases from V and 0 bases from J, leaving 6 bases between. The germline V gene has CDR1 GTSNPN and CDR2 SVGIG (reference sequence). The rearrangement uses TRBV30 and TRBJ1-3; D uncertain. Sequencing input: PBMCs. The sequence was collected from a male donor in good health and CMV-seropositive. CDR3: CAWSVGGSGNTIYF. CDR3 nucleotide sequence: TGTGCCTGGAGTGTAGGCGGCTCTGGAAACACCATATATTTT.